This T cell receptor (beta chain) was captured in a study of vaccination effects on CD4 cells after COVID-19. Sequencing used immunoSEQ multiplex PCR; TCRdb keeps in-frame clones, though not all of them. The sample consists of around 50,000 clones, around 80% of them appearing once. The ViraFEST assay expanded antigen-specific CD4+ T cells with viral peptide pools before sequencing. The culture ran for nine to ten days, and then CD4+ T cells were isolated. The person had a PCR-confirmed SARS-CoV-2 infection during March to December 2020. Trimming took 1 base from V and 7 from J; bases not matched to a gene: 8. This CDR3 is 16 amino acids long. The germline CDR1 and CDR2 sequences are LGHNA and YSLEER. Details on this clone: Its antigen is as yet unknown.

The sequenced sample was CD4+ T cells from PBMCs cultured with HIV peptides, obtained before COVID-19 vaccination. As to subset: HIV-1 Nef peptide pool negative control/reference culture. The rearrangement joins TRBV4-3 to TRBJ2-1, with TRBD2 identical over 9 bases. The TCR originated in a human donor who had a prior SARS-CoV-2 infection. The CDR3 coding sequence is TGCGCCAGCAGCCAAGGACTGGCTAGCGGGATGAATGAGCAGTTCTTC. Its protein product is CASSQGLASGMNEQFF.